The 14 T cell receptor beta chains below all came from one sample that was sequenced in a study of blood T cell repertoires in COVID-19. Using immunoSEQ multiplex PCR, the repertoire was profiled, and TCRdb retains in-frame clones only, with some absent. The table lists approximately 250,000 clones, around 93% of them singletons. The specimen sequenced was PBMCs or T cells enriched from blood (not recorded which). The receptors shown here come from a man aged 40-55 years who had been exposed to COVID-19.

The chain couples TRBV9 to TRBJ2-3, with 9 positions matching TRBD1. V dropped 7 bases and J dropped 4; count of bases not matched to a gene: 4. CDR1 and CDR2 (germline): SGDLS, YYNGEE. CDR3 length: 13 residues. CDR3 sequence: CASGQGTADTQYF. The CDR3 DNA sequence: TGTGCCAGCGGACAGGGGACCGCAGATACGCAGTATTTT.

This rearrangement joins TRBV2 to TRBJ2-2; D not resolved. Trimming left V 3 bases short and J 1 base short, with 9 bases between. CDR3 length equals 15 residues. Germline V gene lookup returns CDR1 SNHLY and CDR2 FYNNEI. CDR3: CASSDASGNTGELFF. In DNA form, the CDR3 reads TGTGCCAGCAGTGACGCCTCAGGGAACACCGGGGAGCTGTTTTTT. Full variable domain (remainder filled in from reference TRBV2 and TRBJ2-2): EPEVTQTPSHQVTQMGQEVILRCVPISNHLYFYWYRQILGQKVEFLVSFYNNEISEKSEIFDDQFSVERPDGSNFTLKIRSTKLEDSAMYFCASSDASGNTGELFFGEGSRLTVL.

The table lists this clone with a count of one. The V and J genes are TRBV28 and TRBJ2-1; TRBD2 aligns across 10 bases. Trimming at V came to 7 bases and at J to 2 bases, leaving 5 bases not matched to a gene. This CDR3 is built from 15 residues. CDR1 MDHEN and CDR2 SYDVKM come from the germline V gene. The CDR3 reads CASTTGTSAYNEQFF. For the CDR3, the DNA is TGTGCCAGCACCACAGGGACTAGCGCCTACAATGAGCAGTTCTTC.

This CDR3 reads CASSPDFREKLFF. DNA for the CDR3: TGTGCCAGCAGTCCAGACTTTCGTGAAAAACTGTTTTTT. The V call is TRBV28, the J call TRBJ1-4; no reliable D call. Per the germline V gene, CDR1 is MDHEN and CDR2 is SYDVKM. The CDR3 length is 13 residues. V shed 5 bases and J shed 7 bases, with 11 bases lying between them.

The chain carries TRBV29-1 and TRBJ1-2; 9 positions agree with TRBD1. The CDR3 covers 15 residues. Trimming at V came to 6 bases and at J to 5 bases, leaving 13 bases not matched to a gene. The V gene's germline CDR1 is SQVTM and CDR2 ANQGSEA. The CDR3 region is CSVTSGTGSLYGYTF. In nucleotides, the CDR3 is TGCAGCGTAACGAGTGGGACAGGGTCTTTATATGGCTACACCTTC.

V is TRBV18 and J is TRBJ1-2; D is ambiguous. Germline V lookup: CDR1 KGHSH, CDR2 LQKENI. V was cut by 6 bases and J by 3 bases, with 8 bases left in between. The CDR3 covers 12 residues. The CDR3 DNA reads as TGTGCCAGCTCTTCCCAGGACTATGGCTACACCTTC. Amino acid sequence: CASSSQDYGYTF.

The chain uses TRBV4-3 and TRBJ2-1, with D maybe TRBD1 (7 bases). The V end lost 0 bases, the J end lost 0 bases, and 12 bases lay between the germline ends. This CDR3 is built from 17 residues. Germline CDR1 is LGHNA and CDR2 is YSLEER. CDR3 sequence: CASSQDQGGLSYNEQFF. CDR3 coding DNA: TGCGCCAGCAGCCAAGATCAGGGGGGACTCTCCTACAATGAGCAGTTCTTC.

As regards this clone: Distinct nucleotide sequences in the sample also encode this CDR3. The chain joins TRBV18 to TRBJ1-5; D might be TRBD1 (5 bases). CDR1 is KGHSH and CDR2 is LQKENI in the germline V gene. Trimming removed 2 bases at V and 7 bases at J, with 9 bases between. The CDR3 extends over 13 amino acids. In DNA, the CDR3 is TGTGCCAGCTCACCAGGGCAGGGCCAGCCCCAGCATTTT. Translated: CASSPGQGQPQHF.

The gene calls are TRBV27 and TRBJ2-1; 9 bases line up with TRBD2. This CDR3 region has 14 residues. The germline CDR1 and CDR2 sequences are MNHEY and SMNVEV (reference sequence). V trimming: 5 bases; J trimming: 5 bases; junction bases outside the gene matches: 4. CDR3 amino acids: CASSAGGPHNEQFF. CDR3 coding DNA: TGTGCCAGCAGTGCGGGAGGGCCCCACAATGAGCAGTTCTTC.

The chain combines TRBV7-9 with TRBJ1-4, with unresolved D. CDR3 length: 14 residues. The ends were cut back, 5 bases at V and 5 bases at J, with 12 bases in the middle. Germline assignment: CDR1 SEHNR and CDR2 FQNEAQ (reference sequence). The CDR3 loop is CASSPSRGNEKLFF. CDR3 nucleotide sequence: TGTGCCAGCAGCCCCTCGCGGGGAAATGAAAAACTGTTTTTT.

The chain recombines TRBV19 with TRBJ1-1; possible D gene TRBD1, 5 bases. Germline V gives CDR1 LNHDA, CDR2 SQIVND (reference sequence). The CDR3 extends over 15 amino acids. With 3 bases removed from V and 3 bases from J, the gap between germline ends came to 14 bases. This CDR3 reads CASSIGGRSDTEAFF. CDR3 bases: TGTGCCAGTAGTATCGGGGGGAGGTCTGACACTGAAGCTTTCTTT.

The chain has TRBV6-2 or TRBV6-3 and TRBJ2-7; 8 positions match TRBD2. Trimming cost V 6 bases and J 3 bases; bases outside gene matches: 13. CDR3 size: 16 residues. CDR1 is MNHEY, CDR2 SVGEGT, per germline. CDR3 sequence: CASSPRGGVANYEQYF. DNA of the CDR3: TGTGCCAGCAGCCCCCGGGGGGGGGTAGCAAACTACGAGCAGTACTTC.

The table lists this clone with many counts. The chain uses TRBV4-3 and TRBJ1-1; 7 nucleotides align to TRBD1. V was pared by 2 bases and J by 4 bases, with 7 bases of the junction left unmatched. The CDR3 totals 15 residues. The germline V gene encodes CDR1 LGHNA and CDR2 YSLEER. The CDR3 DNA sequence: TGCGCCAGCAGCCAATCTAGCGACAGGGCCACTGAAGCTTTCTTT. This gives the protein CASSQSSDRATEAFF.

V gene TRBV28 combines with J gene TRBJ2-7; 7 positions agree with TRBD1. V gave up 7 bases and J gave up 4 bases; unmatched junction bases: 13. The CDR3 covers 15 residues. CDR1 is MDHEN and CDR2 is SYDVKM in the germline V gene. CDR3 nucleotide sequence: TGTGCCAGCAAGCCTAGCCCGGGACAGCGATACGAGCAGTACTTC. Its protein product is CASKPSPGQRYEQYF.